This TCR beta chain was captured in a study of T cell clonality in common variable immunodeficiency. CVID and control samples used equivalent genomic DNA input. The assay was immunoSEQ multiplex PCR, and TCRdb's table has in-frame clones only and misses some. Recorded here are tens of thousands of clones, none singletons. Between the trimmed V and J ends, which lost 1 base and 4 bases, there was a span of 12 bases. Germline V gives CDR1 SGHRS, CDR2 YFSETQ. The CDR3 covers 15 residues. This clone was counted at least ten times. Its antigen is as yet unknown. Coverage ceases 3 residues before the CDR3 finishes, and the germline J gene fills in the end. Study-wide findings and caveats: Compared with controls, CVID subjects had fewer shared TCRbeta clones. Fewer deletions and N-nucleotide insertions were reportedly seen in common variable immunodeficiency TCR beta sequences.

The gene calls are TRBV5-1 and TRBJ1-3; the D gene is possibly TRBD1 (5 bases). The sample was peripheral blood mononuclear cells. The origin of this receptor is a person aged 18 to 70 in good health. The CDR3 protein is CASSLNGQGGNTIYF. The sequenced CDR3 bases are TGCGCCAGCAGCTTGAATGGGCAGGGCGGAAACACC.